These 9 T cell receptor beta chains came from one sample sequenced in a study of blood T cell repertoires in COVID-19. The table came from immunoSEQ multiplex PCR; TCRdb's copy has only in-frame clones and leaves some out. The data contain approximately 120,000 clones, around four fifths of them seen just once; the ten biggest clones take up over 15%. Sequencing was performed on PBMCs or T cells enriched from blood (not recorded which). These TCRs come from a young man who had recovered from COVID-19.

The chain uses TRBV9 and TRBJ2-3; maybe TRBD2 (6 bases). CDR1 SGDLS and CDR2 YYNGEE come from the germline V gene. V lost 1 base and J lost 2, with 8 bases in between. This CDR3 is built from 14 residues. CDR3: CASSVQGLTDTQYF. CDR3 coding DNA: TGTGCCAGCAGCGTACAGGGACTCACAGATACGCAGTATTTT.

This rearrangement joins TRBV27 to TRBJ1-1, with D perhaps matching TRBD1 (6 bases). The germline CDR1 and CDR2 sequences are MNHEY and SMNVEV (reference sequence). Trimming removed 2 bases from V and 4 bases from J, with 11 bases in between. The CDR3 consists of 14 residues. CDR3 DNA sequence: TGTGCCAGCAGTTTAGAGGACAGCTCCACTGAAGCTTTCTTT. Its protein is CASSLEDSSTEAFF.

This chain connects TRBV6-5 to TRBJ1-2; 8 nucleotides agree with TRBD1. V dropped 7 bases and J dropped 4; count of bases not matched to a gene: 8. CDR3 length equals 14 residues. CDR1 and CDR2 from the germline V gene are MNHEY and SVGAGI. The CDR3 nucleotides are TGTGCCAGCACCCAGGGACAGGATCGCTATGGCTACACCTTC. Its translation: CASTQGQDRYGYTF.

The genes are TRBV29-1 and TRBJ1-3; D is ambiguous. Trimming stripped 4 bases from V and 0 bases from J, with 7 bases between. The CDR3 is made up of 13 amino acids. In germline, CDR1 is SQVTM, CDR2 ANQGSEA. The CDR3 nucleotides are TGCAGCGTTGGGTCTAGCTCTGGAAACACCATATATTTT. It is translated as CSVGSSSGNTIYF.

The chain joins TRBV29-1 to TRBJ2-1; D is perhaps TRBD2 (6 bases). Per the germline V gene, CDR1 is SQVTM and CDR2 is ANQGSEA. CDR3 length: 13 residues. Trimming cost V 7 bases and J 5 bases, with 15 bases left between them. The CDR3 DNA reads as TGCAGCGCTGCTAGCGTAAACAACAATGAGCAGTTCTTC. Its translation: CSAASVNNNEQFF.

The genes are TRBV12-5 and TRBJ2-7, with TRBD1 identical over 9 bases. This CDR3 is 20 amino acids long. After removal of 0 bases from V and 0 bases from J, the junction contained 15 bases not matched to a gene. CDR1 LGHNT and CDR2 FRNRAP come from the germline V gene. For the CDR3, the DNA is TGTGCTAGTGGTTTGGTATATCGCGCTCCGGGACAGGGCAGCTCCTACGAGCAGTACGTC. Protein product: CASGLVYRAPGQGSSYEQYV.

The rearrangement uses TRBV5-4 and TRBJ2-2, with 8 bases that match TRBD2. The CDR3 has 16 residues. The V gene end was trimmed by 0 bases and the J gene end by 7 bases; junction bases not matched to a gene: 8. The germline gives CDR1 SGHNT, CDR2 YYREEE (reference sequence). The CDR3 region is CASSLARPGGSGELFF. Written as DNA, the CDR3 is TGTGCCAGCAGCTTGGCTCGTCCGGGAGGGAGCGGGGAGCTGTTTTTT.

The DNA for the CDR3 is TGTGCCAGCAGCCAAGGGGCGGGGGAGACAGATACGCAGTATTTT. Its protein is CASSQGAGETDTQYF. The chain joins TRBV3-1 (or the pseudogene TRBV3-2) to TRBJ2-3; 7 nucleotides align to TRBD2. Germline CDR1 LGHDT, CDR2 YNNKEL (reference sequence). The CDR3 is 15 amino acids. Trimming removed 1 base from V and 3 bases from J; junction bases left unmatched: 4.

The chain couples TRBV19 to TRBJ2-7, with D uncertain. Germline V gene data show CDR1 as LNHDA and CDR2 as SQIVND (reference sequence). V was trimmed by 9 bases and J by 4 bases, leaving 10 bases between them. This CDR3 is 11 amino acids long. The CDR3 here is CASRHAYEQYF. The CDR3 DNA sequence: TGTGCCAGCCGACACGCTTACGAGCAGTACTTC.